This record covers a single TCR beta chain. Its antigen is not known. These data belong to a study of T cell responses to AZD1222 COVID-19 vaccine. Points from the study as a whole: In the spike-specific TCR repertoire, nearly half reportedly target unmutated variant regions. Recipients of AZD1222 seropositive at baseline numbered only five or six. Donors were largely white British and mainly female; clonal diversity was possibly underestimated. Once two AZD1222 doses were given, Spike-specific TCR breadth and depth went up.

Assay: immunoSEQ multiplex PCR; the TCRdb copy retains only in-frame clones and omits some. The sample lists roughly 58,000 clones, around 85% occurring once. This TCR was recovered from an adult in good health. The sample consisted of peripheral blood, taken on day 0 of MenACWY control vaccination.

Written as DNA, the CDR3 is TGTGCCAGCAGTAGCCCCCCTCTCGATGAGCAGTTCTTC. Residues: CASSSPPLDEQFF. This chain links TRBV12-3 or TRBV12-4 with TRBJ2-1; D gene unclear. The ends were cut back, 5 bases at V and 8 bases at J, with 13 bases in the middle. The CDR3 sequence is 13 residues long.